Only a few counts were recorded for the clone carrying this T cell receptor (beta chain). Its matching antigen is unknown. V lost 1 base and J lost 5; bases outside the gene matches: 5. Per the germline V gene, CDR1 is LGHDT and CDR2 is YNNKEL (reference sequence). The CDR3 contains 15 residues. The data stem from a study of T cell repertoires in cytomegalovirus infection. Whole-study results and caveats: HLA-C-restricted CMV-specific TCR beta clonotypes were dominant in the ex vivo response. The study identified carriers of CMV plus the relevant HLA from cumulative public TCR beta family frequency.

Using its own MiXCR run on the reads, TCRdb lists one record per CDR3 protein. The data hold roughly 600,000 distinct CDR3 sequences, with 20% to 25% observed a single time. The clonotype was recovered from a human donor in good health (CMV status not recorded). Some clones in this sample may be carry-over from other donors' samples. What was sequenced was CD8+ T cells from PBMCs. The chain combines TRBV3-1 with TRBJ2-1; 7 nucleotides agree with TRBD2. DNA of the CDR3: TGTGCCAGCAGCCAAGTAACGCGGGGGAACAATGAGCAGTTCTTC. The encoded protein is CASSQVTRGNNEQFF.